This T cell receptor (beta chain) was documented in a study of T cell responses to AZD1222 COVID-19 vaccine. Between the trimmed V and J ends, which lost 2 bases and 6 bases, there was a span of 18 bases. The CDR3 has 16 amino acids. Germline V gives CDR1 SGDLS, CDR2 YYNGEE. Turning to this clone: Antigen unknown.

Profiling relied on immunoSEQ multiplex PCR, and the TCRdb table lists in-frame clones only, not all of them. The table records about 200,000 clones, about 90% of them present only once. Regarding the study as a whole: Clonal diversity may have been underestimated in mostly white British donors.

J is TRBJ1-3 and V is TRBV9, with D perhaps TRBD1 (5 bases). This TCR derives from an adult in good health. Specimen: peripheral blood, collected on day 0 of AZD1222 vaccination. For the CDR3, the DNA is TGTGCCAGCAGCGTGGGGCCGCGGGGGGTGGAAAACACCATATATTTT. Amino acids: CASSVGPRGVENTIYF.